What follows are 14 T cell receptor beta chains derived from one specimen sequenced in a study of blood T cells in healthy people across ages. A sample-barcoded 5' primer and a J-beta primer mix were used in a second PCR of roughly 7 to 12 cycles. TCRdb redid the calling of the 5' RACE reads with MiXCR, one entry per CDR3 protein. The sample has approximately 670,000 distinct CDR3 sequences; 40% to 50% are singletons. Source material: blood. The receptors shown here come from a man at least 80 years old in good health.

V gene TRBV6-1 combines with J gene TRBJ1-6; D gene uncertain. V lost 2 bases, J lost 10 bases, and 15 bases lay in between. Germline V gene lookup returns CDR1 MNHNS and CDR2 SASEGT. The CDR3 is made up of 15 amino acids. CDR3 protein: CASSESVRVGSPLHF. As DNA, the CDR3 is TGTGCCAGCAGTGAAAGTGTAAGGGTTGGCTCACCCCTCCACTTT.

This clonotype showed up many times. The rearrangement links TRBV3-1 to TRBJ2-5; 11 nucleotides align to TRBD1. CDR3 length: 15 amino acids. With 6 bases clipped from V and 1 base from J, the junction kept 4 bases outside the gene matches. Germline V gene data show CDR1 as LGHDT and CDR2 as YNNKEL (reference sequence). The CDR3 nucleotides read TGTGCCAGCAGTTCCGGGACAGGGGGCCAAGAGACCCAGTACTTC. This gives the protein CASSSGTGGQETQYF.

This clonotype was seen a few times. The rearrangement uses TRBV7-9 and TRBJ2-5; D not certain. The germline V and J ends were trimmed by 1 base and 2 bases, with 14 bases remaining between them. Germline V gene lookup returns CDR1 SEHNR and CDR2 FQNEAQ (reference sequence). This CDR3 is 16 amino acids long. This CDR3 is CASSLEGLAIQETQYF. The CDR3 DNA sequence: TGTGCCAGCAGCTTAGAGGGTTTGGCCATACAAGAGACCCAGTACTTC.

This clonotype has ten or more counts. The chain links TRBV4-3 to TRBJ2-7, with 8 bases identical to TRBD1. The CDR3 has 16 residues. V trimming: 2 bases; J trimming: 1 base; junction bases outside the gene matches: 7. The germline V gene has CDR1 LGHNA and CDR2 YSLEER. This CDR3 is CASSQYRDRRSYEQYF. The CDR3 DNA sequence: TGCGCCAGCAGCCAATACCGGGACAGGAGATCCTACGAGCAGTACTTC.

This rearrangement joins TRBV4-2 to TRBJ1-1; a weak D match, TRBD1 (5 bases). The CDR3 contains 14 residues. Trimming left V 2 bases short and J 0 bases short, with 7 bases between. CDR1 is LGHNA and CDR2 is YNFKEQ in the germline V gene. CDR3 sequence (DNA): TGTGCCAGCAGCCAACAGGACATGAACACTGAAGCTTTCTTT. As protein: CASSQQDMNTEAFF.

This CDR3 is CASSSPQLDRGGSEQYF. CDR3 nucleotide sequence: TGTGCCAGCAGTTCCCCCCAGCTTGACAGGGGGGGATCCGAGCAGTACTTC. The chain uses TRBV6-6 and TRBJ2-7; 9 bases fit TRBD1. CDR3 length: 17 residues. The germline CDR1 and CDR2 sequences are MNHNY and SVGAGI (reference sequence). The trim removed 4 bases at V and 6 bases at J, leaving 16 bases unmatched.

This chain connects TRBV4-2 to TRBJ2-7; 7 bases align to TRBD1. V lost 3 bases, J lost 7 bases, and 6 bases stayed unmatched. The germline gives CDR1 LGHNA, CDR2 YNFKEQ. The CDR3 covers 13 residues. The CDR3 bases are TGTGCCAGCAGCCACGACAGGGAGAGGGAGCAGTACTTC. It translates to CASSHDREREQYF.

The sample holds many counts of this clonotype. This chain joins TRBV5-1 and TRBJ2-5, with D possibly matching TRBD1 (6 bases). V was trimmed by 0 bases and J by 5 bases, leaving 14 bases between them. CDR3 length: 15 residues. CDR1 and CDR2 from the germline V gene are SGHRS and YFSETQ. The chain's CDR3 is CASSLGTGYVETQYF. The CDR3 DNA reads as TGCGCCAGCAGCTTGGGAACAGGGTATGTGGAGACCCAGTACTTC.

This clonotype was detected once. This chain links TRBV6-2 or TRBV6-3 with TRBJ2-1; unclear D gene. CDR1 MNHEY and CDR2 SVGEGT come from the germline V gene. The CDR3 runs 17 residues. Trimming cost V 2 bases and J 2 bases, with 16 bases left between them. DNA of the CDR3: TGTGCCAGCAGTTACGCCGGGCCGGGTGGCGCCTACAATGAGCAGTTCTTC. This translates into CASSYAGPGGAYNEQFF.

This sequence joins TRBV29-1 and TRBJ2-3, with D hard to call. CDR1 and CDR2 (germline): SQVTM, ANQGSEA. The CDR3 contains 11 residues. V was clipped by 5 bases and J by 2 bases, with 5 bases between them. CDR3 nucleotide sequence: TGCAGCGTTCGAAACACAGATACGCAGTATTTT. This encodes CSVRNTDTQYF.

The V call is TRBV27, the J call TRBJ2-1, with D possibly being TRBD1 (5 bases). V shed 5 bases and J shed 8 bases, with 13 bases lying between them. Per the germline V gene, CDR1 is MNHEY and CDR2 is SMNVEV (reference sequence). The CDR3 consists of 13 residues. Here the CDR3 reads CASSVGAGDEQFF. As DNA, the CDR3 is TGTGCCAGCAGTGTAGGGGCTGGGGATGAGCAGTTCTTC.

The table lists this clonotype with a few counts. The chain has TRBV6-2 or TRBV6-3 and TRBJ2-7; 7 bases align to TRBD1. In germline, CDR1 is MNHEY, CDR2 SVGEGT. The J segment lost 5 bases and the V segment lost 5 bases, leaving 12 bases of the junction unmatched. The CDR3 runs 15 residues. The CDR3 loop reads CASSRYRGDTNEQYF. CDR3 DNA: TGTGCCAGCAGTCGCTACAGGGGCGACACTAACGAGCAGTACTTC.

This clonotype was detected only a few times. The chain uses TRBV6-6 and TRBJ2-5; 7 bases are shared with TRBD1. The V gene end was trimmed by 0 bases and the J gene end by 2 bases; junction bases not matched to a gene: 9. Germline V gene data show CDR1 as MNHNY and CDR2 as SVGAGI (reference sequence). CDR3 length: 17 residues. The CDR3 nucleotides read TGTGCCAGCAGTTACTCCGTCCCCGGGACAGTTCAAGAGACCCAGTACTTC. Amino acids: CASSYSVPGTVQETQYF.

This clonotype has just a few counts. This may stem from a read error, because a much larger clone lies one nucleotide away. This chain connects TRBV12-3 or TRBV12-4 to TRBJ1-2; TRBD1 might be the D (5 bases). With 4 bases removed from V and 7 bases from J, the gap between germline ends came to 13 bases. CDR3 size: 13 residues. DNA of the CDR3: TGTGCCAGCAGTTCGGGACCGTTCTGTGGCTACACCTTC. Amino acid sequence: CASSSGPFCGYTF.